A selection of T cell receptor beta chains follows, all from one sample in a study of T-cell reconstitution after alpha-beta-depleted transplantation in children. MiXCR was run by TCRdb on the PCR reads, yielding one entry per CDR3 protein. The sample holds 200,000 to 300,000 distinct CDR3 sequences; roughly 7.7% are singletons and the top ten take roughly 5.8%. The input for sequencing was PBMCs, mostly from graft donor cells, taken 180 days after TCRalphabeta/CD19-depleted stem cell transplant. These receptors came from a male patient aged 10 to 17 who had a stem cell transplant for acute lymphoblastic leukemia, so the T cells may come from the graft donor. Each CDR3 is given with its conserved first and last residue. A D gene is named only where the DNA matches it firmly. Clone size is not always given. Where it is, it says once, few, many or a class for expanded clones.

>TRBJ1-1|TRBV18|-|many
TGTGCCAGCTCACCCGGACCGATCGAAGCTTTCTTT
CASSPGPIEAFF
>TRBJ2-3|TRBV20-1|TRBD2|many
TGCAGTGCTAGAGTCCTAGCGGGAGGGCCACGTACAGATACGCAGTATTTT
CSARVLAGGPRTDTQYF
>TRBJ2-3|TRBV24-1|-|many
TGTGCCACCTCGGAGGGGGCCACAGATACGCAGTATTTT
CATSEGATDTQYF
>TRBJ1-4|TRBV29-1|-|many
TGCAGCGTTGAGTTCGCGAGCGGAGAAAAACTGTTTTTT
CSVEFASGEKLFF
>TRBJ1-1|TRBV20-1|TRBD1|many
TGCAGTGCTAGTAGGTCTAAAAGGGGGCTCTCTGAAGCTTTCTTT
CSASRSKRGLSEAFF
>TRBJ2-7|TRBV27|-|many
TGTGCCAGCCGCTCGAGGGGGGGTGGGCCTACCTACGAGCAGTACTTC
CASRSRGGGPTYEQYF
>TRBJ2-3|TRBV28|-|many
TGTGCCTGCAGGGGCGGAACAGATACGCAGTATTTT
CACRGGTDTQYF
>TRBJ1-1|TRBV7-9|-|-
TGTGCCAGCAGCTCACAGGGACTCATGAACACTGAAGCTTTCTTT
CASSSQGLMNTEAFF
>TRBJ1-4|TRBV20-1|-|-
TGCAGTGCTAGGCTTCACAGCGAAAAACTGTTTTTT
CSARLHSEKLFF
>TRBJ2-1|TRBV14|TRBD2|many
TGTGCCAGCAGCCAAGATCAGGGACTAGCGGGATACAATGAGCAGTTCTTC
CASSQDQGLAGYNEQFF
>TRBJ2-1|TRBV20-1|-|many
TGCAGTGCGATCCGGGGCCCGATGTTTCAGGAGCAGTTCTTC
CSAIRGPMFQEQFF